Listed here is a single T cell receptor beta chain. Its cognate antigen has yet to be identified. Within one base of it there is no much larger clone, and no base qualities were kept. The record originates from a study of vaccination effects on CD4 cells after COVID-19 (dated by TCRdb to between 2022 and 2023). Study-wide context: Two doses of either the BNT162b2 or the mRNA-1273 mRNA SARS-CoV-2 vaccine were administered to participants. Altogether, around eleven COVID-19 convalescent patients and a handful of SARS-CoV-2-naive healthy vaccine recipients made up the full study. In the study, cultures from other donors were sequenced using the Oncomine TCR Beta short-read assay on an Illumina iSeq 100. SARS-CoV-2 spike-specific CD4+ TCR repertoires from before and after mRNA vaccination were compared in COVID-19 convalescent patients and in infection-naive vaccine recipients. Broader findings and caveats from the paper: At late post-vaccination timepoints, both infection-induced and vaccine-induced clones showed marked clonal contraction, consistent with waning T cell responses. Limitations of the study were the small number of convalescent patients and the absence of early post-infection timepoints. In healthy vaccine recipients, vaccine-induced clones were almost all SARS-CoV-2 mono-reactive, with only 1 of 255 being cross-reactive with common cold coronaviruses.

In the ViraFEST assay, PBMC were stimulated with viral peptide pools, and TCR sequencing was then used to find antigen-specific CD4+ T cell clonotypes based on their expansion. After more than 9 days of culture, CD4+ T cells were isolated with the EasySep CD4+ T cell isolation kit. None of the healthy vaccine recipients had a prior SARS-CoV-2 infection, which was confirmed by nucleocapsid antibody tests that came back negative both before and after vaccination. Each well held fewer than 2.5 million PBMC cultured in IMDM containing approximately 5% human AB serum, 8 to 10 IU/ml IL-2 and gentamicin, along with approximately 10 ug/ml peptides. Half of the culture medium was replaced with fresh IL-2-containing medium on days 3 and 7. Unless noted otherwise, every peptide stimulation condition was grown in triplicate wells. Using Ficoll-Paque Plus gradient centrifugation, PBMC were separated from whole blood and then either used fresh or cryopreserved at -140C. The spike proteins of SARS-CoV-2 and of the common cold coronaviruses HCoV-NL63, HCoV-OC43 and HCoV-229E were spanned by overlapping peptide pools. Genomic DNA was extracted from cultured CD4+ T cells with the QIAamp micro DNA kit.

Library construction relied on the immunoSEQ multiplex PCR assay. TCR beta CDR3 sequencing was performed on DNA from the cultured, isolated CD4+ T cells. Concerning the study's data processing: Non-productive TCR sequences were discarded, and reads were trimmed to the CDR3 region, with only CDR3s of 7 or more amino acids retained. Antigen-specific clonotypes were identified using the MANAFEST web app by comparison of expansion in peptide wells against reference cultures. To count as positive, a clone had to show expansion at FDR<0.05 compared with the reference and with all other wells, an odds ratio above 5, and a frequency above 0.1% in two replicate wells. Cross-reactive clonotypes were defined as significantly expanded in SARS-CoV-2 spike wells and in at least one common cold coronavirus spike condition. Levenshtein distance calculated with the stringdist R package was used to assess CDR3 similarity, and unrooted trees were constructed with ape in R 3.6.1. What TCRdb holds here is the immuneACCESS table cut down to in-frame rearrangements. Part of the clones is not present; checked against another copy, under half of the missing clones reflect an unresolved V gene, and the others are unexplained. V and J calls plus clone size are reproduced from that table; the DNA served to infer D and trimming. In all, the sample holds approximately 40,000 clones, and 70% of those were seen once. 20% to 25% of the sample lies in the top ten.

V is cut by 4 bases and J by 8 bases, and the space between the germline ends is 14 bases. For CDR1 and CDR2, the germline V gene (reference sequence) lists LNHDA and SQIVND. Its CDR3 holds 13 amino acids, cysteine through phenylalanine. The read is trimmed to its CDR3 DNA, 39 bases read in frame from base 1. This sample comprised CD4+ T cells from PBMCs cultured with SARS-CoV-2 spike peptides, obtained before COVID-19 vaccination. The cell subset or site label here, explained by the study, means: SARS-CoV-2 spike overlapping peptide pool stimulation. The clonotype originates from a human donor who received a COVID-19 vaccine. This chain is built from TRBV19 and TRBJ1-1; perhaps TRBD1 is the D gene, with 5 bases matching. CDR3 protein: CASSKLTGVEAFF. The nucleotide sequence reads as follows: TGTGCCAGTAGTAAACTCACAGGAGTAGAAGCTTTCTTT.